This is a list of T cell receptor beta chains from one sample in a study of T cell changes during pregnancy in multiple sclerosis. Assay used: immunoSEQ multiplex PCR; TCRdb lists only in-frame clones, some missing. Of around 69,000 clones listed, 92% are singletons. Sequencing used peripheral blood, obtained in the first trimester of pregnancy. The receptors here all came from a female donor with multiple sclerosis, enrolled in a pregnancy study. CDR3s include the opening cysteine and the closing phenylalanine or tryptophan. The D gene is left open where the match is weak. The size of a clone is reported for some rows only, either as once, few or many, or as a class for expanded clones.

d_call clone_size j_call v_call cdr3_nt cdr3_aa
TRBD1 - TRBJ1-2 TRBV9 TGTGCCAGCAGCCCGAGGGGGACAGGGGCCCTCTATGGCTACACCTTC CASSPRGTGALYGYTF
- - TRBJ1-5 TRBV10-2 TGCGCCAGCAGTGGACAGGCTACCAATCAGCCCCAGCATTTT CASSGQATNQPQHF
TRBD2 once TRBJ2-5 TRBV12-5 TGTGCTAGTGGTCAGGGACTAGCGGGAGCAGAGACCCAGTACTTC CASGQGLAGAETQYF
TRBD1 - TRBJ2-2 TRBV5-6 TGTGCCAGCAGCTTGTTACAGGGGTGGGCCGGGGAGCTGTTTTTT CASSLLQGWAGELFF
TRBD1 - TRBJ1-2 TRBV10-3 TGTGCCATCAGCCAGGGGGGAGCTAACTATGGCTACACCTTC CAISQGGANYGYTF
- - TRBJ2-7 TRBV25-1 TGTGCCAGCAGTGAAACTAGAGTGAAACACGAGCAGTACTTC CASSETRVKHEQYF
TRBD2 - TRBJ2-5 TRBV6-5 TGTGCCAGCACCCAACCCGGGGGGGCTGTAGAGACCCAGTACTTC CASTQPGGAVETQYF
- - TRBJ2-3 TRBV19 TGTGCCAGTAGTCCATCGACAGAGAGCACAGATACGCAGTATTTT CASSPSTESTDTQYF
- - TRBJ2-1 TRBV7-3 TGTGCCAGCAGCTTAGATGTCGGGGGCTCCTACAATGAGCAGTTCTTC CASSLDVGGSYNEQFF
- - TRBJ2-2 TRBV7-9 TGTGCCAGCAGCCCCTACACCGGGGAGCTGTTTTTT CASSPYTGELFF
TRBD1 once TRBJ2-1 TRBV6-5 TGTGCGGCAGGGGGCGTAAATAATGAGCAGTTCTTC CAAGGVNNEQFF
- - TRBJ1-5 TRBV14 TGTGCCAGCAGCCTTAACCTAGATGGGCCCCAGCATTTT CASSLNLDGPQHF
TRBD2 - TRBJ2-7 TRBV7-3 TGTGCCAGCAGCGAGGGACTAGCGGGTCGACACGAGCAGTACTTC CASSEGLAGRHEQYF
- - TRBJ1-3 TRBV6-4 TGTGCCAGCAGCCGGGAGCGGGGGGACACCATATATTTT CASSRERGDTIYF
- - TRBJ1-3 TRBV30 TGTGCCTGGGAGCAGGGTTTTACTGGAAACACCATATATTTT CAWEQGFTGNTIYF
- - TRBJ1-5 TRBV28 TGTGCCAGCAGTTCCAGGGACAATTATCAGCCCCAGCATTTT CASSSRDNYQPQHF
TRBD1 - TRBJ1-1 TRBV30 TGTGCCTGGAGAGAGAGGGGGCGCACTGAAGCTTTCTTT CAWRERGRTEAFF